This T cell receptor (beta chain) was captured by sequencing in a study of blood T cell repertoires in COVID-19. Study in general: The analysed material was cDNA or gDNA that came from T cells, B-cell-depleted T cells, or PBMCs.

Original processing notes: Amplification of reference gene primers was used by the study to estimate nucleated cell counts. Assay used: immunoSEQ multiplex PCR; TCRdb lists only in-frame clones, some missing. D and trimming come from the DNA, and the V and J calls and clone size come from that table. The table records about 190,000 clones, around 84% of them present only once. Trimming shortened V by 3 bases and J by 0 bases, and 18 bases separated the two germline ends. The length of the CDR3 is 18 residues. Germline lookup yields CDR1 SGHRS and CDR2 YFSETQ. The V gene is TRBV5-1, the J gene TRBJ1-4; a possible D gene is TRBD1 (5 bases). This sequence was found in a man in his thirties or forties with active or convalescent COVID-19. Sequenced input: peripheral blood. Written as DNA, the CDR3 is TGCGCCAGCAGCTCGGGGACTGATGGTTTAGCAACTAATGAAAAACTGTTTTTT. Protein: CASSSGTDGLATNEKLFF.